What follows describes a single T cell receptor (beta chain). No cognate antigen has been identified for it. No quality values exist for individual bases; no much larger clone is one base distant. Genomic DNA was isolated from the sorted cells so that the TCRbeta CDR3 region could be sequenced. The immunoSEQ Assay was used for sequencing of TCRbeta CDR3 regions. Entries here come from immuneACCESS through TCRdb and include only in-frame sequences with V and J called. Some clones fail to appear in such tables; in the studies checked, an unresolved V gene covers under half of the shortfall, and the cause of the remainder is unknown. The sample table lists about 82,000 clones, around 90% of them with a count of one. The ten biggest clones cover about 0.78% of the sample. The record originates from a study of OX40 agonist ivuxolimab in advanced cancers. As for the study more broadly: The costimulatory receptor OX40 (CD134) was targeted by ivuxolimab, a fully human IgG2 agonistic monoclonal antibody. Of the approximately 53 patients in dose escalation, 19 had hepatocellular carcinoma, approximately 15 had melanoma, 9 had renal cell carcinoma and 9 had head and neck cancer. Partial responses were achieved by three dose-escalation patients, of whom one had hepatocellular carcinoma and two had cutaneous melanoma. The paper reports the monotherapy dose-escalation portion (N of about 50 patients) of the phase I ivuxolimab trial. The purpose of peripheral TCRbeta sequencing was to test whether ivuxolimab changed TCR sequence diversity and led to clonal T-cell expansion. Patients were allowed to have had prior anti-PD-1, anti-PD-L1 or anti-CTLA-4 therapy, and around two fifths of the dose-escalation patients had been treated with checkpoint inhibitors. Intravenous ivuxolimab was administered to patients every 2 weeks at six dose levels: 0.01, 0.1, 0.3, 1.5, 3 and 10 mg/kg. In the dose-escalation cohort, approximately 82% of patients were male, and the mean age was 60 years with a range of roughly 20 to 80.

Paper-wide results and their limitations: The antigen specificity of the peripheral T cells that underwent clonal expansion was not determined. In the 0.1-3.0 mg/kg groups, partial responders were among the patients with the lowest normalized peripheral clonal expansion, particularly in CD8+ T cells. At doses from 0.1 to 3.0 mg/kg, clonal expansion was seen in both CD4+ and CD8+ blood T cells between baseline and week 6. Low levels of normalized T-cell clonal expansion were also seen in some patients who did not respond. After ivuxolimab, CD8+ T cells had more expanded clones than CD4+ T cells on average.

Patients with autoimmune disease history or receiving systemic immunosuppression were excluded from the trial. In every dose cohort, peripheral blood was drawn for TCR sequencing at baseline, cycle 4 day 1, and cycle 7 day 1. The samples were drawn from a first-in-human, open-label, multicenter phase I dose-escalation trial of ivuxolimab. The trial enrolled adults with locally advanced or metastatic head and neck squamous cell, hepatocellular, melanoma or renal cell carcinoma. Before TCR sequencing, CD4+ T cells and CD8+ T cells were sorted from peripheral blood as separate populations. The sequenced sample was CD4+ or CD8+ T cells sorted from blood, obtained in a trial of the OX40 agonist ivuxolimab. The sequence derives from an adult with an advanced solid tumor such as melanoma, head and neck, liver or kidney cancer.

The DNA is as follows: TGTGCCAGCAGCAAACCGAATTGGGAGCAGTACTTC. Translated, it gives CASSKPNWEQYF. The chain employs TRBV11-1 and TRBJ2-7; the D gene assignment is ambiguous. Looking up the germline V gene (reference sequence) yields CDR1 SGHAT and CDR2 FQDESV. The CDR3 runs 12 amino acids, cysteine and phenylalanine included. Only CDR3 DNA is held: 36 bases, read in frame from base 1. V is shortened by 5 bases, J by 7 bases, and the region joining them spans 12 bases.